One and the same sample provided the 21 T cell receptor beta chains below, sequenced in a study of beta chain features in type 1 diabetes. Investigators reverse transcribed all isolated RNA, so they sequenced expressed TCRB transcripts. Clones were read by immunoSEQ multiplex PCR, and TCRdb kept only the in-frame ones, dropping some. Here the sample spans 250,000 to 300,000 clones, roughly 24% being singletons. Study outcomes and limitations: The study found moderately but significantly shorter TCRB CDR3s in all four CD4+ subsets of Type 1 diabetes patients.

These receptors have no known antigen. Sequencing used naive CD4+ T cells from blood. The origin of the receptors is a woman aged 25 to 39 with type 1 diabetes.

The chain carries TRBV30 and TRBJ2-3; 10 bases map to TRBD2. V lost 6 bases to trimming and J lost 4 bases; unmatched junction nucleotides: 10. From germline, CDR1 is GTSNPN and CDR2 SVGIG (reference sequence). CDR3 length: 15 residues. DNA for the CDR3: TGTGCCTGCGTTCAGTCTAGCGGGAGCGCAGATACGCAGTATTTT. It specifies CACVQSSGSADTQYF.

The gene calls are TRBV5-6 and TRBJ1-1; TRBD1 agrees at 9 bases. The J segment lost 5 bases and the V segment lost 3 bases, leaving 5 bases of the junction unmatched. The CDR3 totals 14 residues. Germline values: CDR1 SGHDT, CDR2 YYEEEE. The CDR3: CASSYRDRDTEAFF. The CDR3 DNA reads TGTGCCAGCAGCTACCGGGACAGGGATACTGAAGCTTTCTTT.

The table lists this clone with a few counts. The genes are TRBV5-6 and TRBJ1-1, with no clear D. Germline V CDR1 and CDR2: SGHDT, YYEEEE. The CDR3 has 13 amino acids. Trimming removed 1 base at V and 0 bases at J, with 4 bases between. CDR3 DNA sequence: TGTGCCAGCAGCTTGACGGTGAACACTGAAGCTTTCTTT. It is translated as CASSLTVNTEAFF.

The J gene is TRBJ1-5, the V gene TRBV5-1; tentative D call: TRBD1 (6 bases). The CDR3 extends over 12 amino acids. Germline CDR1 SGHRS, CDR2 YFSETQ. V was clipped by 4 bases and J by 7 bases, with 9 bases between them. CDR3 DNA: TGCGCCAGCAGCGAACAGGGACAGCCCCAGCATTTT. Encoded protein: CASSEQGQPQHF.

This clone was seen a few times. CDR3 residues: CASSSSGTTQFF. The CDR3 DNA is TGTGCCAGCAGCTCGAGCGGGACTACTCAGTTCTTC. The V gene is TRBV5-4, the J gene TRBJ2-1, with 7 bases aligning to TRBD2. The CDR3 has 12 residues. J gave up 13 bases and V 3 bases, and 7 bases lay outside the gene matches. Germline V gives CDR1 SGHNT, CDR2 YYREEE (reference sequence).

The J gene is TRBJ2-3, the V gene TRBV7-3; 9 bases align to TRBD2. The germline gives CDR1 SGHTA, CDR2 FQGTGA. The CDR3 spans 14 residues. V gave up 5 bases and J gave up 3 bases; unmatched junction bases: 3. CDR3 DNA sequence: TGTGCCAGCAGCCTAGCGGGACGGACAGATACGCAGTATTTT. Translation gives CASSLAGRTDTQYF.

Only a few counts were recorded for this clone. This chain connects TRBV7-9 to TRBJ2-7, with 7 bases lining up with TRBD2. The germline V gene has CDR1 SEHNR and CDR2 FQNEAQ (reference sequence). Trimming took 11 bases from V and 2 from J; bases not matched to a gene: 3. This CDR3 has 11 amino acids. The CDR3 spells CAGGRTYEQYF. In DNA form, the CDR3 reads TGTGCCGGCGGGAGAACCTACGAGCAGTACTTC.

V is TRBV2 and J is TRBJ2-2; 9 nucleotides match TRBD1. Germline loops: CDR1 SNHLY, CDR2 FYNNEI. The CDR3 spans 14 residues. The V segment lost 7 bases and the J segment 4 bases; nucleotides outside the gene matches: 4. The CDR3 loop reads CASMGDRATGELFF. The CDR3 DNA reads as TGTGCCAGCATGGGGGACAGGGCCACCGGGGAGCTGTTTTTT.

This clone was observed a few times. The chain links TRBV9 to TRBJ2-3, with D perhaps matching TRBD2 (6 bases). V lost 0 bases, J lost 6 bases, and 11 bases lay in between. The CDR3 is 14 residues long. Germline CDR1 and CDR2: SGDLS and YYNGEE. The CDR3 spells CASSVAEGPDTQYF. DNA of the CDR3: TGTGCCAGCAGCGTAGCGGAGGGCCCTGATACGCAGTATTTT.

The chain employs TRBV5-1 and TRBJ1-2; no definite D call. CDR1 and CDR2 from the germline V gene are SGHRS and YFSETQ. This CDR3 comprises 13 residues. With 1 base removed from V and 7 bases from J, the gap between germline ends came to 11 bases. CDR3 protein: CASSLTGSGGYTF. The CDR3 bases are TGCGCCAGCAGCTTGACGGGGTCAGGTGGCTACACCTTC.

This clone was detected a few times. J is TRBJ2-1 and V is TRBV4-1; 13 positions agree with TRBD2. The germline V gene encodes CDR1 MGHRA and CDR2 YSYEKL. This CDR3 is built from 20 residues. With 1 base clipped from V and 1 base from J, the junction kept 10 bases outside the gene matches. CDR3 amino acids: CASSQVVGLAGVVSYNEQFF. CDR3 DNA: TGCGCCAGCAGCCAAGTAGTCGGACTAGCGGGAGTTGTGTCCTACAATGAGCAGTTCTTC.

V gene TRBV29-1 combines with J gene TRBJ2-1, with TRBD2 as a possible D gene (6 bases). Germline CDR1 reads SQVTM; CDR2 reads ANQGSEA. CDR3 length: 15 amino acids. The V end was cut by 3 bases, the J end by 4 bases, with 16 bases between. The CDR3 DNA is TGCAGCGTTGACCCAGCGAGCGGGCGTTACAATGAGCAGTTCTTC. Amino acids: CSVDPASGRYNEQFF.

This clone was counted a few times. The chain is built from TRBV30 and TRBJ2-5, with D unclear. The CDR3 runs to 11 residues. Trimming removed 5 bases at V and 4 bases at J, with 8 bases between. Germline V gene sequence: CDR1 GTSNPN, CDR2 SVGIG (reference sequence). For the CDR3, the DNA is TGTGCCTGGGTCAAGCGAGAGACCCAGTACTTC. Translating gives CAWVKRETQYF.

This clone occurred a few times. The chain combines TRBV5-6 with TRBJ2-5; the match to TRBD1 covers 9 bases. The CDR3 loop spans 17 amino acids. The V gene's germline CDR1 is SGHDT and CDR2 YYEEEE. V dropped 2 bases and J dropped 2; count of bases not matched to a gene: 10. CDR3: CASSFTGGLGWQETQYF. CDR3 in DNA: TGTGCCAGCAGCTTTACAGGGGGCTTGGGGTGGCAAGAGACCCAGTACTTC. The full variable domain, completed using reference TRBV5-6 and TRBJ2-5, is DAGVTQSPTHLIKTRGQQVTLRCSPKSGHDTVSWYQQALGQGPQFIFQYYEEEERQRGNFPDRFSGHQFPNYSSELNVNALLLGDSALYLCASSFTGGLGWQETQYFGPGTRLLVL.

This clone has only one observation. The chain combines TRBV5-8 with TRBJ2-4; TRBD1 matches at 7 bases. Germline CDR1 reads SGHTS; CDR2 reads YDEGEE. The junction had 4 bases not matched to a gene; V was cut back by 4 bases and J by 3 bases. This CDR3 has 14 amino acids. CDR3 protein: CASSLTGLKNIQYF. Written as DNA, the CDR3 is TGTGCCAGCAGCCTGACAGGGCTCAAAAACATTCAGTACTTC. The variable domain in full, completed from reference TRBV5-8 and TRBJ2-4, reads EAGVTQSPTHLIKTRGQQATLRCSPISGHTSVYWYQQALGLGLQFLLWYDEGEERNRGNFPPRFSGRQFPNYSSELNVNALELEDSALYLCASSLTGLKNIQYFGAGTRLSVL.

The chain combines TRBV11-1 with TRBJ1-2; D call uncertain. The germline V gene encodes CDR1 SGHAT and CDR2 FQDESV (reference sequence). V lost 1 base and J lost 7, with 4 bases in between. This CDR3 is 11 amino acids long. Written as DNA, the CDR3 is TGTGCCAGCAGCTTAGACAGTGGCTACACCTTC. Protein: CASSLDSGYTF.

This chain uses TRBV18 with TRBJ2-3; D not certain. The germline gives CDR1 KGHSH, CDR2 LQKENI. The CDR3 is 15 residues long. V lost 2 bases, J lost 3 bases, and 12 bases lay in between. The CDR3 DNA reads TGTGCCAGCTCACCAAGTACCGGCAGGACAGATACGCAGTATTTT. It translates to CASSPSTGRTDTQYF. Full variable domain (outside the CDR3, taken from reference TRBV18 and TRBJ2-3): NAGVMQNPRHLVRRRGQEARLRCSPMKGHSHVYWYRQLPEEGLKFMVYLQKENIIDESGMPKERFSAEFPKEGPSILRIQQVVRGDSAAYFCASSPSTGRTDTQYFGPGTRLTVL.

This clone appeared a few times. The chain joins TRBV5-1 to TRBJ2-7; TRBD2 agrees at 7 bases. CDR1 is SGHRS, CDR2 YFSETQ, per germline. Trimming at V came to 0 bases and at J to 3 bases, leaving 3 bases not matched to a gene. CDR3 length equals 14 residues. CDR3 in amino acids: CASSLAGTNYEQYF. The CDR3 nucleotides read TGCGCCAGCAGCTTGGCAGGGACTAACTACGAGCAGTACTTC.

This chain uses TRBV19 with TRBJ2-3, with 7 bases matching TRBD1. Germline V gives CDR1 LNHDA, CDR2 SQIVND (reference sequence). Losses at the gene ends were 3 bases for V and 11 bases for J; bases not matched to a gene: 5. The CDR3 spans 12 residues. CDR3 DNA sequence: TGTGCCAGTAGTATCCCGGGACAGAGGCAGTATTTT. This encodes CASSIPGQRQYF.

This clone has more than one count but fewer than ten. The sample holds other DNA sequences that translate to the same CDR3. This chain uses TRBV30 with TRBJ2-5, with 8 bases identical to TRBD1. The CDR3 totals 12 residues. The germline CDR1 and CDR2 sequences are GTSNPN and SVGIG (reference sequence). V shed 4 bases, J shed 5 bases, and the junction held 3 bases outside the gene matches. DNA for the CDR3: TGTGCCTGGACAGGGGGCGGGGAGACCCAGTACTTC. It translates to CAWTGGGETQYF.

This clone was detected only a few times. The chain uses TRBV6-5 and TRBJ1-2, with a possible D match to TRBD1 (6 bases). The length of the CDR3 is 12 residues. The germline CDR1 and CDR2 sequences are MNHEY and SVGAGI. Trimming removed 6 bases at V and 4 bases at J, with 9 bases between. CDR3 DNA sequence: TGTGCCAGCAGACTAGGGGGCTATGGCTACACCTTC. Its protein product is CASRLGGYGYTF.